These 3 T cell receptor beta chains share one sample of origin, sequenced in a study of identical twins. TCRdb fed the 5' RACE reads into MiXCR, producing one record per CDR3 protein. Of around 650,000 distinct CDR3 sequences detected, roughly 7.1% appear once; the ten largest clones hold about 1.5%. The same specimen was also included in a second study, on yellow fever vaccine responses in identical twins.

The sample comprised PBMCs. The receptors here all came from a woman aged 18-29 years in good health.

This clonotype has only a few counts. V and J are TRBV5-1 and TRBJ2-5; D might be TRBD1 (6 bases). CDR1 and CDR2 from the germline V gene are SGHRS and YFSETQ. Trimming left V 0 bases short and J 7 bases short, with 25 bases between. CDR3 size: 18 residues. The CDR3 is CASSLVGTLQPNGGTQYF. The CDR3 DNA reads TGCGCCAGCAGCTTGGTGGGGACACTCCAACCCAATGGTGGGACCCAGTACTTC.

The chain joins TRBV5-1 to TRBJ2-5, with D perhaps given as TRBD1 or TRBD2 (5 bases each). CDR1 is SGHRS, CDR2 YFSETQ, per germline. This CDR3 region has 14 residues. V gave up 5 bases and J gave up 5 bases, with 16 bases separating them. CDR3 protein: CASSKTRGDETQYF. In DNA, the CDR3 is TGCGCCAGCAGTAAAACTAGGGGAGACGAGACCCAGTACTTC.

This chain connects TRBV20-1 to TRBJ2-3; 11 bases match TRBD2. The germline gives CDR1 DFQATT, CDR2 SNEGSKA (reference sequence). V lost 5 bases and J lost 0; bases outside the gene matches: 16. The CDR3 spans 19 residues. DNA for the CDR3: TGCAGTGCTCCCAATCCACTAGCGGGAGCCCTGTTTAGCACAGATACGCAGTATTTT. Protein sequence: CSAPNPLAGALFSTDTQYF.